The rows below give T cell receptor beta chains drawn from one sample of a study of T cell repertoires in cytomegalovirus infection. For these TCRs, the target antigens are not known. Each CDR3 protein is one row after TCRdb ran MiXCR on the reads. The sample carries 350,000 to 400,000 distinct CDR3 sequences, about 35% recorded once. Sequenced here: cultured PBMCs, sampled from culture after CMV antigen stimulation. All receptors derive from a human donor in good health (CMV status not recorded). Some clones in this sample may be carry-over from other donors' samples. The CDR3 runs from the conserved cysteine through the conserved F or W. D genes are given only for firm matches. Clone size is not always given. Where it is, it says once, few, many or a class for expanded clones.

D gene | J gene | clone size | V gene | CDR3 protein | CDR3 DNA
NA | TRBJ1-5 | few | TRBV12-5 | CASGFNPDSSFNQPQHF | TGTGCTAGTGGTTTCAACCCGGACAGCTCTTTCAATCAGCCCCAGCATTTT
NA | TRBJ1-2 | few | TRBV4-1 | CASSRLISGTTDGYTF | TGCGCCAGCAGCCGGTTAATTTCCGGGACAACCGATGGCTACACCTTC
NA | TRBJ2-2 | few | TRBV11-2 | CASSFRDTRTGELFF | TGTGCCAGCAGCTTCCGGGACACACGCACCGGGGAGCTGTTTTTT
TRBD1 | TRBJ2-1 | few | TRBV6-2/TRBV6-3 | CASGGTGSYNEQFF | TGTGCCAGCGGGGGGACAGGGTCCTACAATGAGCAGTTCTTC
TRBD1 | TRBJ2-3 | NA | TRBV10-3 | CAISDHRGSEDTQYF | TGTGCCATCAGTGACCACAGGGGGTCGGAAGATACGCAGTATTTT
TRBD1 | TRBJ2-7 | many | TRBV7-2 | CASSVDRGRYEQYF | TGTGCCAGCAGCGTAGACAGGGGCAGGTACGAGCAGTACTTC
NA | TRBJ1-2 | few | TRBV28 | CASTYGDRTNYGYTF | TGTGCCAGCACATACGGCGACAGGACTAACTATGGCTACACCTTC
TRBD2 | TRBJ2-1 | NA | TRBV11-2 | CAIPGLAGDYNEQFF | TGTGCCATACCGGGACTAGCGGGAGACTACAATGAGCAGTTCTTC
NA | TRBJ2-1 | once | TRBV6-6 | CASTLFGNYNEQFF | TGTGCCAGCACCCTCTTTGGCAACTACAATGAGCAGTTCTTC
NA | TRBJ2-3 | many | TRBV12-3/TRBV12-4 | CASSLTDTQYF | TGTGCCAGCAGCTTAACAGATACGCAGTATTTT
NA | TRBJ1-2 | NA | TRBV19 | CASSKQGISGYTF | TGTGCCAGTAGTAAACAGGGTATCAGCGGCTACACCTTC
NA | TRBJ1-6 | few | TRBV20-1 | CSARTDWGYNSPLHF | TGCAGTGCTAGAACGGACTGGGGGTATAATTCACCCCTCCACTTT
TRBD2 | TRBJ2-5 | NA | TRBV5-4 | CASSLAGLSFSETQYF | TGTGCCAGCAGCCTAGCGGGTCTGTCATTCTCTGAGACCCAGTACTTC
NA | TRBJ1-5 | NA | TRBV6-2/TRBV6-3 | CASVRDSNQPQHF | TGTGCCAGCGTCAGGGATAGCAATCAGCCCCAGCATTTT
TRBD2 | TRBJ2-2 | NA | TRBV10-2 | CASSRTSGRAGELFF | TGCGCCAGCAGTCGGACTAGCGGGAGGGCCGGGGAGCTGTTTTTT
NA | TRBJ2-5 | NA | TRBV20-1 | CSAREGLDRGAQYF | TGCAGTGCTAGAGAGGGGCTAGACCGGGGTGCCCAGTACTTC
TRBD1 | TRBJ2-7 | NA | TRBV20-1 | CSAPRPGQDYEQYF | TGCAGTGCTCCCAGGCCCGGACAGGATTACGAGCAGTACTTC
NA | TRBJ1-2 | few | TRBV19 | CASSIAGLPLWGYTF | TGTGCCAGTAGTATTGCGGGGTTACCTCTCTGGGGCTACACCTTC
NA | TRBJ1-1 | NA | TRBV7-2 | CASSLRRGLMNTEAFF | TGTGCCAGCAGCTTGAGACGAGGTCTCATGAACACTGAAGCTTTCTTT
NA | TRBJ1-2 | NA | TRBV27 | CASSLGRGQNGYTF | TGTGCCAGCAGTTTAGGCAGGGGACAAAATGGCTACACCTTC
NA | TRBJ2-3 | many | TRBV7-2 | CASSLDHQTINTDTQYF | TGTGCCAGCAGCTTAGACCATCAGACTATCAACACAGATACGCAGTATTTT
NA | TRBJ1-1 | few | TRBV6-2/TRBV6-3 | CASSYSWTEAFF | TGTGCCAGCAGTTACTCATGGACTGAAGCTTTCTTT
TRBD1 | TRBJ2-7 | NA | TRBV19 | CASNQPGQGSKEQYF | TGTGCCAGTAACCAACCGGGACAGGGCTCAAAGGAGCAGTACTTC
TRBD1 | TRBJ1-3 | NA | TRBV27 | CASRRQGGNTIYF | TGTGCCAGCAGGAGACAGGGAGGAAACACCATATATTTT
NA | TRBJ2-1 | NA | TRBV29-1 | CSVEMDSTGNEQFF | TGCAGCGTTGAAATGGACAGTACGGGAAATGAGCAGTTCTTC
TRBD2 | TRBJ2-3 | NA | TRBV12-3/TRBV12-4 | CASRRLAGGRDTQYF | TGTGCCAGCAGGCGACTAGCGGGAGGGAGAGATACGCAGTATTTT
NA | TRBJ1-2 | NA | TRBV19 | CASSRDTNLLNYGYTF | TGTGCCAGTAGCCGGGACACCAACTTACTTAACTATGGCTACACCTTC
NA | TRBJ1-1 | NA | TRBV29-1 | CSVPTGYTEAFF | TGCAGCGTTCCGACAGGATACACTGAAGCTTTCTTT
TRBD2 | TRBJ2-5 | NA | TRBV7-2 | CASSLGSGLADQETQYF | TGTGCCAGCAGCTTAGGTTCGGGACTAGCGGACCAAGAGACCCAGTACTTC
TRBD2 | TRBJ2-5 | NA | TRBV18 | CASSLLAGVGETQYF | TGTGCCAGCTCACTGCTAGCGGGAGTCGGTGAGACCCAGTACTTC
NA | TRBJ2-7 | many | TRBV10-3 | CAISAFVTRYEQYF | TGTGCCATCAGTGCCTTTGTCACCAGATACGAGCAGTACTTC
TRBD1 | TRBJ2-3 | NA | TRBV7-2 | CASSLGQGVGGTDTQYF | TGTGCCAGCAGCCTAGGACAGGGCGTAGGGGGCACAGATACGCAGTATTTT
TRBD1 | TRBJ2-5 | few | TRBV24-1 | CATSELTGVGEETQYF | TGTGCCACCAGTGAGTTGACAGGGGTTGGAGAAGAGACCCAGTACTTC
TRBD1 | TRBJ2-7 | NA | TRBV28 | CASRGTGKGYEQYF | TGTGCCAGCAGAGGGACAGGGAAGGGCTACGAGCAGTACTTC
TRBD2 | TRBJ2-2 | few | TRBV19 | CASSYPKGLGGGELFF | TGTGCCAGTAGCTACCCTAAGGGACTAGGAGGCGGGGAGCTGTTTTTT
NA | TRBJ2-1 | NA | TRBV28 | CASSLGISYNEQFF | TGTGCCAGCAGTTTGGGGATCTCCTACAATGAGCAGTTCTTC
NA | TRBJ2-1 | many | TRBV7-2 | CASSDFFDGGEQFF | TGTGCCAGCAGCGATTTTTTCGACGGAGGTGAGCAGTTCTTC
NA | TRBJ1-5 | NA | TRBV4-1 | CASSPNTPSNQPQHF | TGCGCCAGCAGCCCTAACACCCCGAGCAATCAGCCCCAGCATTTT
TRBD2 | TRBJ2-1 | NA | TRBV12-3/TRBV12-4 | CASRLAGGPRGEQFF | TGTGCCAGCAGGTTAGCGGGAGGGCCACGAGGTGAGCAGTTCTTC
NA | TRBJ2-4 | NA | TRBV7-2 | CASSLEDIQYF | TGTGCCAGCAGCTTAGAAGACATTCAGTACTTC
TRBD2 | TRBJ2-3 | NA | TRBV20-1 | CSAPLAGGTDTQYF | TGCAGTGCCCCTCTAGCGGGGGGCACAGATACGCAGTATTTT
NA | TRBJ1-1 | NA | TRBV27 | CASRGSMNTEAFF | TGTGCCAGCCGAGGGTCCATGAACACTGAAGCTTTCTTT
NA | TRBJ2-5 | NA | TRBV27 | CASSLRRDKETQYF | TGTGCCAGCAGTTTGAGAAGGGACAAAGAGACCCAGTACTTC
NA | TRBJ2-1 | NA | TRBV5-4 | CASSQSSGYEQFF | TGTGCCAGCAGCCAGAGTTCGGGCTATGAGCAGTTCTTC
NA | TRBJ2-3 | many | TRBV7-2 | CASSLVVSPGDTQYF | TGTGCCAGCAGCTTAGTCGTCAGCCCAGGGGATACGCAGTATTTT
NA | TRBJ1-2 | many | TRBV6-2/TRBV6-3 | CASSPDLTYGYTF | TGTGCCAGCAGCCCGGACCTCACCTATGGCTACACCTTC
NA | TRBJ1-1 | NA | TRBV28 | CASSPLRAGKVRDTEAFF | TGTGCCAGCAGTCCCCTAAGGGCTGGGAAGGTCAGGGACACTGAAGCTTTCTTT
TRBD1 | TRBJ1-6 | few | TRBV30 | CAWSGTTGTAYNSPLHF | TGTGCCTGGAGTGGGACCACCGGGACAGCTTATAATTCACCCCTCCACTTT
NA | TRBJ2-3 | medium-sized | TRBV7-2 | CASSSQGARADTQYF | TGTGCCAGCAGCTCACAGGGAGCCAGAGCAGATACGCAGTATTTT
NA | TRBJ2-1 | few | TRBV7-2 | CASRDRGGTNEQFF | TGTGCCAGCAGGGATAGGGGCGGGACGAATGAGCAGTTCTTC
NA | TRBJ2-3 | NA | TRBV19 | CASSTTPRGTDTQYF | TGTGCCAGTAGTACCACGCCCCGGGGGACAGATACGCAGTATTTT
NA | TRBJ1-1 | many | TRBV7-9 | CASSLDWVNTEAFF | TGTGCCAGCAGCTTAGATTGGGTGAACACTGAAGCTTTCTTT
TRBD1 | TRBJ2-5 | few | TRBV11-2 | CASSLGTGQPLETQYF | TGTGCCAGCAGCTTAGGGACAGGGCAACCGTTGGAGACCCAGTACTTC
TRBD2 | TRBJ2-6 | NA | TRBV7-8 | CASSRAGGSSGANVLTF | TGTGCCAGCAGCAGGGCGGGAGGTTCCTCTGGGGCCAACGTCCTGACTTTC
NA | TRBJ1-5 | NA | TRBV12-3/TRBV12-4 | CASSLAQGSNQPQHF | TGTGCCAGCAGCTTAGCCCAAGGGAGCAATCAGCCCCAGCATTTT